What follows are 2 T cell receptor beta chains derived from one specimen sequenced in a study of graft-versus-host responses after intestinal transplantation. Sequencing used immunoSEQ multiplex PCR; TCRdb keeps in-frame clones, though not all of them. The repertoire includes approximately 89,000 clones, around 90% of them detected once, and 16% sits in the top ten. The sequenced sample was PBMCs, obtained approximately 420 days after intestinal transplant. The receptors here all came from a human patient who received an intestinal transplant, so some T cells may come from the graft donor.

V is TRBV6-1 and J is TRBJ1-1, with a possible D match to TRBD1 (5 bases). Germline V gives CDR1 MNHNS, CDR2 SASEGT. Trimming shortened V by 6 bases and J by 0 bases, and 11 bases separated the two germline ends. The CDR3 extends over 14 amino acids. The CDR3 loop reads CASRAGYMNTEAFF. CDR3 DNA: TGTGCCAGCAGGGCAGGGTACATGAACACTGAAGCTTTCTTT.

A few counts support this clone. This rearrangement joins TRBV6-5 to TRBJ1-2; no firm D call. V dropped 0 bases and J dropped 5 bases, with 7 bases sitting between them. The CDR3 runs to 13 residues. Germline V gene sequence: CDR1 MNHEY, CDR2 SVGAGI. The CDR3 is CASSYSGRYGYTF. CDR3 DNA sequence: TGTGCCAGCAGTTACTCGGGCAGATATGGCTACACCTTC.